This section outlines one T cell receptor (beta chain) sequence together with its context. Here immunoSEQ multiplex PCR was the method, and the copy in TCRdb shows in-frame clones only, minus some. The table records 7,000 to 10,000 clones, roughly 62% of them present only once. This entry belongs to a study of T cell clonotyping in hematopoietic cell transplantation. This specimen was peripheral blood mononuclear cells, taken 100 days after allogeneic stem cell transplant. The TCR sequence derives from a male patient between 55 and 70 years old who had an allogeneic stem cell transplant from an unrelated donor, so the T cells may come from the graft donor. Some clones in this sample may be carry-over from other donors' samples.

The CDR3 sequence: CAGGLGRDGYTF. In nucleotides, the CDR3 is TGTGCCGGCGGGTTGGGTCGAGACGGCTACACCTTC. The J gene is TRBJ1-2, the V gene TRBV2; D is uncertain. CDR1 and CDR2 (germline): SNHLY, FYNNEI. With 11 bases removed from V and 8 bases from J, the gap between germline ends came to 18 bases. The CDR3 spans 12 residues.